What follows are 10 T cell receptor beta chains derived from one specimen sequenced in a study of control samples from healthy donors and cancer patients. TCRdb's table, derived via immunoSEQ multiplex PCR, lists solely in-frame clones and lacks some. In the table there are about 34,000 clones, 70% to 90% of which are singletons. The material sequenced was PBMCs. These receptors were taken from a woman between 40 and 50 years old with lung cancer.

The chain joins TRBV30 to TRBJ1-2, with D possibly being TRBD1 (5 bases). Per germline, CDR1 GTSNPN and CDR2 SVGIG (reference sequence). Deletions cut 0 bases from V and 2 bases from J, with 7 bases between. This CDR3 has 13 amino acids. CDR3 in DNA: TGTGCCTGGAGTGTAGACAGCAACTATGGCTACACCTTC. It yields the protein CAWSVDSNYGYTF.

CDR3 sequence (DNA): TGTGCCAGCAGCACCGGGGTACGCACAGATACGCAGTATTTT. The encoded protein is CASSTGVRTDTQYF. The rearrangement uses TRBV5-4 and TRBJ2-3; tentatively, D is TRBD2 (5 bases). V was cut by 4 bases and J by 1 base, with 10 bases left in between. There are 14 residues in the CDR3. Germline CDR1 SGHNT, CDR2 YYREEE (reference sequence).

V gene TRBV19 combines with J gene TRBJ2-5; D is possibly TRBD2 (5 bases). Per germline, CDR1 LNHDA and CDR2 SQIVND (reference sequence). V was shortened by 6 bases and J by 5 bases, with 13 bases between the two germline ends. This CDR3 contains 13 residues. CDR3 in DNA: TGTGCCAGTAGCCCCGGACTGATGGAGACCCAGTACTTC. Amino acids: CASSPGLMETQYF. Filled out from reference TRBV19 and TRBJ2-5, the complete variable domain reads DGGITQSPKYLFRKEGQNVTLSCEQNLNHDAMYWYRQDPGQGLRLIYYSQIVNDFQKGDIAEGYSVSREKKESFPLTVTSAQKNPTAFYLCASSPGLMETQYFGPGTRLLVL.

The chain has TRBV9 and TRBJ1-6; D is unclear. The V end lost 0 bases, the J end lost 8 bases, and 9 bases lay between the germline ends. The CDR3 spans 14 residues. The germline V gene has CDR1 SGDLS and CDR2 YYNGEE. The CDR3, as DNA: TGTGCCAGCAGCGTAGAGGGCGGGCATTCACCCCTCCACTTT. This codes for CASSVEGGHSPLHF.

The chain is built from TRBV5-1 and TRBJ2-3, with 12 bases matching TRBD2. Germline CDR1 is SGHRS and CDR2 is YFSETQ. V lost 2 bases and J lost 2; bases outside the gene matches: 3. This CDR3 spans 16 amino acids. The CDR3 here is CASSFGLAGPTDTQYF. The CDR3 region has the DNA TGCGCCAGCAGCTTCGGACTAGCGGGGCCCACAGATACGCAGTATTTT.

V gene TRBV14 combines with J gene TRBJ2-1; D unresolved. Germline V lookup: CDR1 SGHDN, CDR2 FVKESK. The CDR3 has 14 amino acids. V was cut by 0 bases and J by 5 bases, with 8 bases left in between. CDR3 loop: CASSQDLGDNEQFF. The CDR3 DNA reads TGTGCCAGCAGCCAAGATCTTGGGGACAATGAGCAGTTCTTC.

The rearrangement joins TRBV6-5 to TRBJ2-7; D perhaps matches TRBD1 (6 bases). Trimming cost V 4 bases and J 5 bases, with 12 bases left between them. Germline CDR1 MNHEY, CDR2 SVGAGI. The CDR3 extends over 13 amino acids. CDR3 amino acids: CASSSDSEDEQYF. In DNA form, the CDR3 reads TGTGCCAGCAGTTCGGACAGCGAGGACGAGCAGTACTTC.

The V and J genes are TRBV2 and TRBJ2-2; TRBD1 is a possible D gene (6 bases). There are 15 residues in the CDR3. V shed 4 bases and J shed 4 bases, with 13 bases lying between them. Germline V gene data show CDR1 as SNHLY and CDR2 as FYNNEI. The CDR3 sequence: CASSVGTGSTGELFF. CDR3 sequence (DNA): TGTGCCAGCAGTGTGGGTACAGGGAGCACCGGGGAGCTGTTTTTT.

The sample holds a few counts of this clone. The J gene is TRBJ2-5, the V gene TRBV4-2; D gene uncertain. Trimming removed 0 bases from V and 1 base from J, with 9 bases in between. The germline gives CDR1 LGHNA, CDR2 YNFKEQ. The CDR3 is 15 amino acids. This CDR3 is CASSQDDRFQETQYF. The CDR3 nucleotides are TGTGCCAGCAGCCAAGATGACCGGTTCCAAGAGACCCAGTACTTC.

CDR3 bases: TGTGCCAGCAGCCCCCACCCGGGCACGGGGGAAGAGACCCAGTACTTC. Translated: CASSPHPGTGEETQYF. The V gene is TRBV9, the J gene TRBJ2-5; perhaps TRBD2 as D (6 bases). CDR1 is SGDLS, CDR2 YYNGEE, per germline. This CDR3 region has 16 residues. The germline V and J ends were trimmed by 4 bases and 3 bases, with 19 bases remaining between them.